This record looks at one T cell receptor beta chain sequence and its context. Its target is unknown. Produced via immunoSEQ multiplex PCR; TCRdb's table is partial and in-frame only. The table records 180,000 or so clones, around 89% of them present only once. These data originate in a study of T cell responses to AZD1222 COVID-19 vaccine. Points from the study as a whole: Sampling that yielded the repertoires occurred only after the peak T cell response. Females outnumbered males among donors, who were mostly white British; clonal diversity was possibly underestimated. Baseline serology detected seropositivity in only six AZD1222 recipients. Two doses of AZD1222 preceded a rise in Spike-specific TCR breadth and depth.

The CDR3 runs 13 residues. V dropped 7 bases and J dropped 2; count of bases not matched to a gene: 2. Germline V lookup: CDR1 SNHLY, CDR2 FYNNEI. The specimen comprised peripheral blood, sampled 28 days after the second dose of the MenACWY control vaccine. The TCR originated in an adult who received the MenACWY meningococcal vaccine as a control. This rearrangement joins TRBV2 to TRBJ1-5, with 7 bases lining up with TRBD1. CDR3 sequence (DNA): TGTGCCAGCAATACAGGGGGCAATCAGCCCCAGCATTTT. It yields the protein CASNTGGNQPQHF. Looking up the rest from reference TRBV2 and TRBJ1-5 gives the full variable domain: EPEVTQTPSHQVTQMGQEVILRCVPISNHLYFYWYRQILGQKVEFLVSFYNNEISEKSEIFDDQFSVERPDGSNFTLKIRSTKLEDSAMYFCASNTGGNQPQHFGDGTRLSIL.